This T cell receptor beta chain was documented in a study of shared clonotypes between healthy human individuals. Method: immunoSEQ multiplex PCR; TCRdb's copy keeps in-frame clones and lacks some. The sample contains approximately 500,000 clones, roughly 78% of which appear only once. About this clone itself: One end of the junction is discordant with germline, which a read error may explain.

The length of the CDR3 is 14 residues. The germline gives CDR1 KGHSH, CDR2 LQKENI. The specimen was PBMCs. This receptor was identified in a woman in her thirties or forties in good health. Some clones in this sample may be carry-over from other donors' samples. The rearrangement joins TRBV18 to TRBJ1-4; maybe TRBD1 (5 bases). CDR3 residues: CASSPVTAGEKMFF. CDR3 bases: TGTGCCAGCTCACCAGTGACAGCGGGCGAAAAAATGTTTTTT.